The 8 T cell receptor beta chains reported below all come from one sample, sequenced in a study of technical replicates of blood from several donors. The table came from immunoSEQ multiplex PCR; TCRdb's copy has only in-frame clones and leaves some out. The table shows under 20,000 clones, with approximately 84% occurring only once. Sequences were obtained from PBMCs. The receptors originated from a human donor in good health.

This clone has a single count. The CDR3 is CASSPPDRHYGYTF. The CDR3 DNA follows: TGTGCCAGCAGCCCACCGGACAGACACTATGGCTACACCTTC. V usage is TRBV7-2 and J usage is TRBJ1-2, with D possibly being TRBD1 (6 bases). Trimming pared 5 bases from V and 3 bases from J, leaving 13 bases between. The CDR3 covers 14 residues. Germline values: CDR1 SGHTA, CDR2 FQGNSA.

J is TRBJ2-6 and V is TRBV5-1; tentatively, D is TRBD1 (6 bases). The V gene lost 9 bases and the J gene lost 1 base, with 14 bases spanning the gap. CDR1 SGHRS and CDR2 YFSETQ come from the germline V gene. The CDR3 length is 15 residues. The CDR3 here is CATRAGDSGANVLTF. The CDR3 nucleotides read TGCGCCACCAGGGCAGGGGATTCTGGGGCCAACGTCCTGACTTTC.

This chain uses TRBV18 with TRBJ1-2; a weak D match, TRBD1 (6 bases). Germline V gene lookup returns CDR1 KGHSH and CDR2 LQKENI. The V end was cut by 3 bases, the J end by 5 bases, with 13 bases between. The CDR3 is 14 amino acids. The CDR3 spells CASSPSGTQYGYTF. CDR3 bases: TGTGCCAGCTCACCGTCCGGGACACAGTATGGCTACACCTTC.

The gene calls are TRBV7-7 and TRBJ1-5; 11 positions match TRBD1. CDR3 size: 13 residues. CDR1 and CDR2 from the germline V gene are SSHAT and FNYEAQ (reference sequence). The trim removed 5 bases at V and 8 bases at J, leaving 2 bases unmatched. DNA for the CDR3: TGTGCCAGCAGCCGGGACAGGGGGGAGCCCCAGCATTTT. Protein product: CASSRDRGEPQHF.

The chain carries TRBV7-2 and TRBJ2-3, with D perhaps matching TRBD2 (5 bases). V shed 2 bases and J shed 2 bases, with 17 bases lying between them. Germline V gene data show CDR1 as SGHTA and CDR2 as FQGNSA. CDR3 length: 17 residues. In nucleotides, the CDR3 is TGTGCCAGCAGCTTACCCCCCTGGGAGACTACCACAGATACGCAGTATTTT. Its translation is CASSLPPWETTTDTQYF.

The chain joins TRBV6-5 to TRBJ2-1, with TRBD1 identical over 9 bases. This CDR3 has 15 residues. V shed 2 bases and J 6 bases; nucleotides not matched to a gene: 5. Germline V gene lookup returns CDR1 MNHEY and CDR2 SVGAGI. The CDR3 region has the DNA TGTGCCAGCAGTTACACAGGGGGCGCGGCCAATGAGCAGTTCTTC. Protein sequence: CASSYTGGAANEQFF.

This chain links TRBV10-1 with TRBJ1-2, with 8 bases matching TRBD1. The J segment lost 9 bases and the V segment lost 8 bases, leaving 14 bases of the junction unmatched. CDR1 and CDR2 from the germline V gene are WNHNN and SYGVQD (reference sequence). The CDR3 runs to 14 residues. CDR3 protein: CASSPGQGWTRYTF. CDR3 DNA: TGCGCCAGCTCCCCCGGACAGGGTTGGACTCGCTACACCTTC.

The chain joins TRBV27 to TRBJ2-5; TRBD2 agrees at 9 bases. This CDR3 is 15 amino acids long. After removal of 3 bases from V and 5 bases from J, the junction contained 7 bases not matched to a gene. CDR1 and CDR2 from the germline V gene are MNHEY and SMNVEV (reference sequence). CDR3 sequence (DNA): TGTGCCAGCAGTTTGGGGACTAGCTTGGTGGAGACCCAGTACTTC. Its translation is CASSLGTSLVETQYF.